These T cell receptor beta chains were read from a single sample in a study of control samples from healthy donors and cancer patients. The repertoire was sequenced with immunoSEQ multiplex PCR; TCRdb's copy has only in-frame clones and lacks some. There are about 120,000 clones in the sample; 70% to 90% occur only once, and roughly 3% lies in the top ten. The sequenced sample consisted of blood. Receptors originate from a man in his 60s in good health. The CDR3 runs from the conserved cysteine through the conserved F or W. D genes are given only for firm matches. The size entry is marked missing in some rows and otherwise reads once, few, many or a size class.

J gene	V gene	D gene	clone size	CDR3 DNA	CDR3 protein
TRBJ1-5	TRBV7-9	TRBD1	NA	TGTGCCAGCACCTCGGACAGGGGCAATCAGCCCCAGCATTTT	CASTSDRGNQPQHF
TRBJ2-1	TRBV10-3	TRBD2	once	TGTGCCATCAGTGACATAGCGGGGGGGAAGAATGAGCAGTTCTTC	CAISDIAGGKNEQFF
TRBJ2-2	TRBV1	NA	once	TGCACCAGCAGCCCGAGACTAGCGGGGGACACCGGGGAGCTGTTTTTT	CTSSPRLAGDTGELFF
TRBJ2-3	TRBV18	NA	NA	TGTGCCAGCTCACCGGGCCTTGGGCCCACAGATACGCAGTATTTT	CASSPGLGPTDTQYF
TRBJ2-5	TRBV9	NA	NA	TGTGCCAGCTCTTCTGACCGAGGAGAGACCCAGTACTTC	CASSSDRGETQYF
TRBJ1-2	TRBV6-2/TRBV6-3	NA	NA	TGTGCCAGCAGTTGGAGCGGAGGGGTGAGTGGCTACACCTTC	CASSWSGGVSGYTF
TRBJ1-2	TRBV18	TRBD1	NA	TGTGCCAGCTCACCACAGACAGGGACCCCTTTTGATGGCTACACCTTC	CASSPQTGTPFDGYTF
TRBJ2-7	TRBV5-4	NA	NA	TGTGCCAGCAGCTTGGAATTTTCGGGGTCGTCCTACGAGCAGTACTTC	CASSLEFSGSSYEQYF
TRBJ1-1	TRBV5-1	NA	once	TGCGCCAGCAGCGCCTTAGCAGGGACGGACACTGAAGCTTTCTTT	CASSALAGTDTEAFF
TRBJ2-1	TRBV7-2	TRBD1	NA	TGTGCCAGCAGCTTAAAGGGACAGGGGTTTGAGCAGTTCTTC	CASSLKGQGFEQFF
TRBJ1-5	TRBV27	TRBD1	NA	TGTGCCAGCAGTTTATCGATAAGGGACAGTCACCAGCCCCAGCATTTT	CASSLSIRDSHQPQHF
TRBJ2-3	TRBV6-5	NA	NA	TGTGCCAGCAGGGTCTCTTATTTCACAGATACGCAGTATTTT	CASRVSYFTDTQYF
TRBJ2-6	TRBV7-2	NA	NA	TGTGCCAGCACCCTAACCCTAGGGGCCAACGTCCTGACTTTC	CASTLTLGANVLTF
TRBJ2-2	TRBV27	TRBD1	NA	TGTGCCAGCAGGCTAGGCCAGGGGGCGAACACCGGGGAGCTGTTTTTT	CASRLGQGANTGELFF
TRBJ1-5	TRBV6-1	NA	few	TGTGCCAGCAGTGAACGGGAGGGATCGTTGGGCAATCAGCCCCAGCATTTT	CASSEREGSLGNQPQHF
TRBJ1-2	TRBV5-1	TRBD1	NA	TGCGCCAGCAGCCCCGGTGGGACAGGCGGAAACTATGGCTACACCTTC	CASSPGGTGGNYGYTF
TRBJ1-1	TRBV5-1	NA	NA	TGCGCCAGCAGCAGGTCAGATAGTTCAGAAGCTTTCTTT	CASSRSDSSEAFF
TRBJ1-3	TRBV30	NA	NA	TGTGCCTGGAGGGAGGCCCGGCGGCAGGGACACACCATATATTTT	CAWREARRQGHTIYF
TRBJ1-1	TRBV29-1	NA	NA	TGCAGCGTTGAACGGCAGGCTCGGGCGAGTTTTCGAGCTTTCTTT	CSVERQARASFRAFF
TRBJ2-2	TRBV6-5	TRBD1	NA	TGTGCCAGCACCAAGGACAGGGACACCGGGGAGCTGTTTTTT	CASTKDRDTGELFF
TRBJ2-3	TRBV7-2	TRBD2	few	TGTGCCAGCAGCACTGGGACTAGCGGGGGGTGGGATACGCAGTATTTT	CASSTGTSGGWDTQYF
TRBJ2-4	TRBV27	TRBD1	NA	TGTGCCAGCAGTCTCCGGGACAGGGGAGGCAAAAACATTCAGTACTTC	CASSLRDRGGKNIQYF
TRBJ1-4	TRBV7-2	NA	NA	TGTGCCAGCAGCTTCGGGTGGGGGGATGAAAAACTGTTTTTT	CASSFGWGDEKLFF
TRBJ2-3	TRBV9	TRBD2	NA	TGTGCCAGCAGCGTCTATGGCGGGGGGGCAGATACGCAGTATTTT	CASSVYGGGADTQYF
TRBJ2-2	TRBV19	NA	NA	TGTGCCAGTAGTGTAGTAGGGAGGAACACCGGGGAGCTGTTTTTT	CASSVVGRNTGELFF
TRBJ1-1	TRBV28	TRBD1	NA	TGTGCCAGCAGCCCAGAGGACGGACAGGGGAACACTGAAGCTTTCTTT	CASSPEDGQGNTEAFF
TRBJ2-7	TRBV5-4	TRBD1	NA	TGTGCCAGCAGTCGGGACAGGGCCTACGAGCAGTACTTC	CASSRDRAYEQYF
TRBJ2-2	TRBV19	TRBD1	NA	TGTGCCAGTAGTAGGGGACAGCACCTAAACACCGGGGAGCTGTTTTTT	CASSRGQHLNTGELFF
TRBJ1-1	TRBV21-1	NA	NA	TGTGCCAGCACCCCAACAGGGTACTCTGAAGCTTTCTTT	CASTPTGYSEAFF
TRBJ1-1	TRBV2	NA	NA	TGTGCCAGCGGCAGACAGAGGAACACTGAAGCTTTCTTT	CASGRQRNTEAFF
TRBJ1-3	TRBV3-1/TRBV3-2	TRBD1	few	TGTGCCAGCAGCCCAATCGGGACAGGGGTTGGAAACACCATATATTTT	CASSPIGTGVGNTIYF
TRBJ1-4	TRBV10-2	NA	NA	TGCGCCAGCAGTGATGGAGTAGCAACTAATGAAAAACTGTTTTTT	CASSDGVATNEKLFF
TRBJ1-3	TRBV19	NA	NA	TGTGCCAGTATAGTTGAGACCAGCTCTGGAAACACCATATATTTT	CASIVETSSGNTIYF
TRBJ1-3	TRBV14	NA	NA	TGTGCCAGCAGCCAAGATTGGGAGGACACCATATATTTT	CASSQDWEDTIYF
TRBJ2-7	TRBV5-8	TRBD2	NA	TGTGCCAGCGGTAGCGGGGGCTCCTACGAGCAGTACTTC	CASGSGGSYEQYF
TRBJ1-1	TRBV6-6	NA	NA	TGTGCCAGCAGCTTGACAGAAAAAAATGAAGCTTTCTTT	CASSLTEKNEAFF
TRBJ2-3	TRBV11-3	TRBD2	NA	TGTGCCAGCAGCCTTAGCGGGGCAATCACAGATACGCAGTATTTT	CASSLSGAITDTQYF
TRBJ1-1	TRBV18	NA	once	TGTGCCAGCTCATCGGGCCCGGGGACTGAAGCTTTCTTT	CASSSGPGTEAFF
TRBJ1-1	TRBV27	TRBD1	NA	TGTGCCAGCAGTTTATCCGGGACAGGGTTGGGCACTGAAGCTTTCTTT	CASSLSGTGLGTEAFF
TRBJ1-3	TRBV4-1	NA	NA	TGCGCCAGCGGCCAAGAGGGAACGGGAAACACCATATATTTT	CASGQEGTGNTIYF
TRBJ1-6	TRBV4-3	NA	NA	TGCGCCAGCAGCCAAGAGACCGTCTATAATTCACCCCTCCACTTT	CASSQETVYNSPLHF
TRBJ1-2	TRBV7-9	NA	once	TGTGCCAGCAGCCCTACCTATAGGGCAGAAGACTATGGCTACACCTTC	CASSPTYRAEDYGYTF
TRBJ2-5	TRBV30	NA	NA	TGTGCCTGGAGTGTCGACAGAGAGACCCAGTACTTC	CAWSVDRETQYF
TRBJ1-6	TRBV19	TRBD1	NA	TGTGCCACCAAGGACAGGATTAATTCACCCCTCCACTTT	CATKDRINSPLHF
TRBJ1-2	TRBV28	NA	NA	TGTGCCAGCAGTTTGGGACCCCTCCGACGGGGCTACACCTTC	CASSLGPLRRGYTF
TRBJ1-3	TRBV18	NA	NA	TGTGCCAGCTCATTTACAGACGGCTCTGGAAACACCATATATTTT	CASSFTDGSGNTIYF
TRBJ1-1	TRBV19	NA	NA	TGTGCCAGTAGTCGCGGGGTAGTCGCTGAAGCTTTCTTT	CASSRGVVAEAFF
TRBJ1-2	TRBV29-1	NA	NA	TGCAGCGCCCCTATCGGGGGGATCTATGGCTACACCTTC	CSAPIGGIYGYTF
TRBJ1-2	TRBV20-1	NA	NA	TGCAGTGCTAGGCCGGGGTATGGCTACACCTTC	CSARPGYGYTF
TRBJ1-3	TRBV25-1	TRBD1	NA	TGTGCCAGCAAAGGGACAGGGACGAACACCATATATTTT	CASKGTGTNTIYF
TRBJ1-6	TRBV6-5	NA	NA	TGTGCCAGCACCTTGGGGGCGAATTCACCCCTCCACTTT	CASTLGANSPLHF
TRBJ1-6	TRBV21-1	NA	NA	TGTGCCAGCAGCAAGACATGGGACCGACATAATTCACCCCTCCACTTT	CASSKTWDRHNSPLHF
TRBJ2-1	TRBV7-2	TRBD2	NA	TGTGCCAGCAGCTCGACTAGCGGGGGGGCGAATGAGCAGTTCTTC	CASSSTSGGANEQFF
TRBJ2-7	TRBV28	NA	NA	TGTGCCAGCAGTTCCCATGACAGTGCTGTTCGGTACGAGCAGTACTTC	CASSSHDSAVRYEQYF
TRBJ2-1	TRBV3-1/TRBV3-2	NA	NA	TGTGCCAGCAGCCAAGAGGACAGACAGGTTAACAATGAGCAGTTCTTC	CASSQEDRQVNNEQFF
TRBJ2-7	TRBV12-3/TRBV12-4	NA	NA	TGTGCCAGCAGCCGGGACGCGCCCTACGAGCAGTACTTC	CASSRDAPYEQYF
TRBJ2-2	TRBV5-1	NA	NA	TGCGCCAGCAGCTTTGGGCTTAACACCGGGGAGCTGTTTTTT	CASSFGLNTGELFF
TRBJ1-5	TRBV5-1	NA	NA	TGCGCCAGCAGCTTGAACGGCGGGGGTTTTCAGCCCCAGCATTTT	CASSLNGGGFQPQHF
TRBJ2-5	TRBV27	NA	NA	TGTGCCAGCAGCCCTATGGGGGTAGGGAATTCGGTGACCCAGTACTTC	CASSPMGVGNSVTQYF
TRBJ1-1	TRBV28	NA	NA	TGTGCCAGCAGCTGGCGGGGAATCAGAACTGAAGCTTTCTTT	CASSWRGIRTEAFF